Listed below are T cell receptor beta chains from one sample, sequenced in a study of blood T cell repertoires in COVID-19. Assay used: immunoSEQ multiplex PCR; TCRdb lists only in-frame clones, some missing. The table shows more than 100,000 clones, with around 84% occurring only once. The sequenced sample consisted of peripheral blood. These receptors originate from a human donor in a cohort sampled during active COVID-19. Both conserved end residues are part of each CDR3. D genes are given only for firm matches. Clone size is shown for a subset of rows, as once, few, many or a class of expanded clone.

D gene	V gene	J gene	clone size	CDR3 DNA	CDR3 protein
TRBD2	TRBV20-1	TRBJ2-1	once	TGCAGTGCTAGTGGGACTAGTCGGGCGGATGAGCAGTTCTTC	CSASGTSRADEQFF
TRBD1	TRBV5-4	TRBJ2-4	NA	TGTGCCAGCAACCAACAGGGGGCCAAAAACATTCAGTACTTC	CASNQQGAKNIQYF
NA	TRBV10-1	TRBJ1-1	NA	TGCGCCAGCAGTGAGCGGGGAGAAGCTTTCTTT	CASSERGEAFF
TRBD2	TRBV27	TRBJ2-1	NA	TGTGCCAGCAGTTACGAGAGACTAGCGGGGTACAATGAGCAGTTCTTC	CASSYERLAGYNEQFF
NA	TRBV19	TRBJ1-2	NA	TGTGCCAGTACGGGGGGGTCGGGTGGCTACACCTTC	CASTGGSGGYTF
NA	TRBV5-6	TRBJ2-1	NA	TGTGCCAGCAGGCGGGATGATGAGCAGTTCTTC	CASRRDDEQFF
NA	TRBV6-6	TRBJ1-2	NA	TGTGCCAGCAGCCAAACCGCAGGGAAACAAAACTATGGCTACACCTTC	CASSQTAGKQNYGYTF
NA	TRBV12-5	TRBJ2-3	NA	TGTGCTAGTGTCACCTGGGGCGCAGATACGCAGTATTTT	CASVTWGADTQYF
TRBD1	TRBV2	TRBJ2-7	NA	TGTGCCAGCAGCCCTGGGACAGGGGGCTTGTGGGAGCAGTACTTC	CASSPGTGGLWEQYF
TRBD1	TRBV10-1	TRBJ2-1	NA	TGCGCCAGCAGTGGGGACAGTTACAATGAGCAGTTCTTC	CASSGDSYNEQFF
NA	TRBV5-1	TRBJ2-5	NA	TGCGCCAGCAGACTCGCAGAGACCCAGTACTTC	CASRLAETQYF
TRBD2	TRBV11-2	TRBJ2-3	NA	TGTGCCAGCAGCGTACTAGCGGGCGGCCTGGGGACGCAGTATTTT	CASSVLAGGLGTQYF
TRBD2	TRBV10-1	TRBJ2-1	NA	TGCGCCAGCAGTGAGTCCGATGTTTGGACTAGCGGGGCATACAATGAGCAGTTCTTC	CASSESDVWTSGAYNEQFF
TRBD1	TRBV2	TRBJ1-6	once	TGTGCCAGCAGCGTAAGACAGGGGTGGTCCTATAATTCACCCCTCCACTTT	CASSVRQGWSYNSPLHF
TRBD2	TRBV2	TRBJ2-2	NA	TGTGCCAGCACGAGGGAGCTAGCGGGTATTATAGGGGAGCTGTTTTTT	CASTRELAGIIGELFF
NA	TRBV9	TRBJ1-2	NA	TGTGCCAGCAGTGTGCAGGGGTCGGCCTATGGCTACACCTTC	CASSVQGSAYGYTF
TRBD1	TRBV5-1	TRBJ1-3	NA	TGCGCCAGCAGCTTGGGGCAGGGGGGCTTTTCTGGAAACACCATATATTTT	CASSLGQGGFSGNTIYF
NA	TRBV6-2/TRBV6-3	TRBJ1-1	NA	TGTGCCAGCAGTTATAAGGGAGGGGAAGCTTTCTTT	CASSYKGGEAFF
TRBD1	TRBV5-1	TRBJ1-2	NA	TGCGCCAGCAGCATGACAGGGAATGGCTACACCTTC	CASSMTGNGYTF
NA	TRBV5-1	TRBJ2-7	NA	TGCGCCAGCAGCTTGTTACAGGCGGCCTCCTACGAGCAGTACTTC	CASSLLQAASYEQYF
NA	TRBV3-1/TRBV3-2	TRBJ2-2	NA	TGTGCCAGCAGAAGCTCCGGGGAGCTGTTTTTT	CASRSSGELFF
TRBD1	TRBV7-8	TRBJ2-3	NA	TGTGCCAGCAGCCGACAGGGGGTGGATACGCAGTATTTT	CASSRQGVDTQYF
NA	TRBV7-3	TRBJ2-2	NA	TGTGCCAGCAGCCCCGGAGGGTCGAACACCGGGGAGCTGTTTTTT	CASSPGGSNTGELFF
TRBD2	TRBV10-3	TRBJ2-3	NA	TGTGCCATCACTCCCGGGACTAGCGGGACGCGGACGCAGTATTTT	CAITPGTSGTRTQYF
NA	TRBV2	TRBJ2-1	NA	TGTGCCAGCAGGACGAGGACACAAGACAATGAGCAGTTCTTC	CASRTRTQDNEQFF
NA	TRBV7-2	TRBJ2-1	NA	TGTGCCAGCAGCTTAGGTGAGCGGAAATGGGATTTACGCAATGAGCAGTTCTTC	CASSLGERKWDLRNEQFF
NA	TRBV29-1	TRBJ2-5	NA	TGCAGCGTCCTCGAGGAGACCCAGTACTTC	CSVLEETQYF
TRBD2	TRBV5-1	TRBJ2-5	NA	TGCGCCAGCAGCAAACTAGCGGGGGGGGAGACCCAGTACTTC	CASSKLAGGETQYF
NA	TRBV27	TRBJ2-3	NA	TGTGCCAGCAGTTTAGGGGAGTCTAGCACAGATACGCAGTATTTT	CASSLGESSTDTQYF
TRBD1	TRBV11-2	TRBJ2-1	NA	TGTGCCAGCAGCCGAACCGGACAGGGGAGGTACAATGAGCAGTTCTTC	CASSRTGQGRYNEQFF
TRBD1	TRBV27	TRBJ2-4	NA	TGTGCCAGCAGTTTATCGAGAAGGACAGGGCCTCACTTC	CASSLSRRTGPHF
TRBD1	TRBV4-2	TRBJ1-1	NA	TGTGCCAGCAGCCAGGGGGACAGGGGGCGAACTGAAGCTTTCTTT	CASSQGDRGRTEAFF
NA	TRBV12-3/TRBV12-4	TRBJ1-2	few	TGTGCCAGCAGTGCCCAGAACTATGGCTACACCTTC	CASSAQNYGYTF
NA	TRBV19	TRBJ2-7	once	TGTGCCAGTAGTTCTTCCTCTTACGGGCGGGTGTACGAGCAGTACTTC	CASSSSSYGRVYEQYF
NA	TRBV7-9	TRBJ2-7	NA	TGTGCCAGCAGCTCGTTCGGACAGCAGACCTACGAGCAGTACTTC	CASSSFGQQTYEQYF
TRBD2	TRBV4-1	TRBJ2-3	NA	TGCGCCAGCAGCCAGGGGACTAACACAGATACGCAGTATTTT	CASSQGTNTDTQYF
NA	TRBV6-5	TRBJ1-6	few	TGTGCCAGCAGTTACTCGATGACCGGGAAAAATTCACCCCTCCACTTT	CASSYSMTGKNSPLHF
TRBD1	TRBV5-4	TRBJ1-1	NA	TGTGCCAGCAGCTTGTCAGGGGTCAACAGGGGCACTGAAGCTTTCTTT	CASSLSGVNRGTEAFF
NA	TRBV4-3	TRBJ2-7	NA	TGCGCCAGCAGCCGCTCGCGAAGCTCCTACGAGCAGTACTTC	CASSRSRSSYEQYF
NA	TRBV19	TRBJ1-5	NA	TGTGCCAGTAGTATAGAGTCAGGGGAGAGCCAGCCCCAGCATTTT	CASSIESGESQPQHF
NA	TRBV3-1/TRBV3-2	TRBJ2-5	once	TGTGCCAGCAGCCGATACAGGGACCAAGAGACCCAGTACTTC	CASSRYRDQETQYF
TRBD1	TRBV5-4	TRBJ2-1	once	TGTGCCAGCAGGGCGGGACAGGGGGCGACCAATGAGCAGTTCTTC	CASRAGQGATNEQFF
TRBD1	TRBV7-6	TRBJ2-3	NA	TGTGCCAGCAGCCCTACAGGGGCCAGAGGGGATACGCAGTATTTT	CASSPTGARGDTQYF
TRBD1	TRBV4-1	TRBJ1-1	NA	TGCGCCAGCAGCCAATTAGGGACAGTGGGGAACACTGAAGCTTTCTTT	CASSQLGTVGNTEAFF
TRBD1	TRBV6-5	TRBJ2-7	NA	TGTGCCAGCAGCCGGGACAGGTTGACCTACGAGCAGTACTTC	CASSRDRLTYEQYF
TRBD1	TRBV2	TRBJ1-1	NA	TGTGCCAGCAGAACAGGGGGGGGGAACACTGAAGCTTTCTTT	CASRTGGGNTEAFF
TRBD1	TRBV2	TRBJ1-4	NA	TGTGCCAGCAGTTCGGACAGGGGGAATGAAAAACTGTTTTTT	CASSSDRGNEKLFF
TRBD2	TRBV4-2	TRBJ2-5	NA	TGTGCCAGCAGCCAAGTCTCGCGGGGGGAGACCCAGTACTTC	CASSQVSRGETQYF
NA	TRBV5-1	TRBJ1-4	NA	TGCGCCAGCAGCGAGGGGAGGACTAATGAAAAACTGTTTTTT	CASSEGRTNEKLFF
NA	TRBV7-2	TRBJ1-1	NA	TGTGCCAGCAGCTTAAATCCGGGGATGAACACTGAAGCTTTCTTT	CASSLNPGMNTEAFF
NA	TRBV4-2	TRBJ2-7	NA	TGTGCCAGCAGCCAAGACACAGGTTGGTACGAGCAGTACTTC	CASSQDTGWYEQYF
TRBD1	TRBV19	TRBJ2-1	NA	TGTGCCAGTAGTAGGAAGCCTCCGGGACAGGGCTTCAATGAGCAGTTCTTC	CASSRKPPGQGFNEQFF